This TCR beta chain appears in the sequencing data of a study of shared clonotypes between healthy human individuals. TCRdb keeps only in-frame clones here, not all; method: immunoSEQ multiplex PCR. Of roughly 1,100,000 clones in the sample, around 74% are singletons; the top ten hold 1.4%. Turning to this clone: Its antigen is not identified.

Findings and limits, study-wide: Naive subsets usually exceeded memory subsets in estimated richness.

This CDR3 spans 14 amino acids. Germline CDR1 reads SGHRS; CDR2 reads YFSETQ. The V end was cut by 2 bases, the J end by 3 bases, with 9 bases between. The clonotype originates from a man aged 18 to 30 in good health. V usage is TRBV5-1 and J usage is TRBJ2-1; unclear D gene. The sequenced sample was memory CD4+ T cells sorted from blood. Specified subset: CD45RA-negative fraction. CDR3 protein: CASSFLPDYNEQFF. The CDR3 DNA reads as TGCGCCAGCAGCTTTCTCCCTGACTACAATGAGCAGTTCTTC.